The 30 T cell receptor beta chains presented below share a single source sample, sequenced in a study of cytomegalovirus exposure and HLA in healthy donors. Amplification used 60 Vbeta primers and 13 Jbeta primers. Clones were sequenced by immunoSEQ multiplex PCR, and TCRdb holds only the in-frame ones, with some missing. The sample records approximately 180,000 clones, roughly 79% being singletons. What was sequenced was PBMCs. These TCRs come from a woman between 18 and 29 years old in good health and CMV-seropositive.

The genes are TRBV7-3 and TRBJ2-5; tentatively, D is TRBD2 (5 bases). In germline, CDR1 is SGHTA, CDR2 FQGTGA. The CDR3 consists of 14 residues. V gave up 5 bases and J gave up 5 bases, with 15 bases separating them. The CDR3 nucleotides are TGTGCCAGCAGCATCGGGCCTAGCCGGGAGACCCAGTACTTC. This encodes CASSIGPSRETQYF.

The V and J genes are TRBV29-1 and TRBJ2-7; possibly TRBD1 for D (5 bases). V was shortened by 6 bases and J by 7 bases, with 16 bases between the two germline ends. The CDR3 covers 12 residues. Germline lookup yields CDR1 SQVTM and CDR2 ANQGSEA. In DNA form, the CDR3 reads TGCAGCGTGAGGATTTCAGGGCGGGAGCAGTACTTC. As protein: CSVRISGREQYF.

The rearrangement joins TRBV15 to TRBJ2-2; TRBD1 agrees at 11 bases. The CDR3 contains 14 residues. Germline CDR1 LNHNV, CDR2 YYDKDF (reference sequence). With 5 bases clipped from V and 9 bases from J, the junction kept 5 bases outside the gene matches. The CDR3 region has the DNA TGTGCCACCAGCCCCAGGACAGGGGGCCGGGAGCTGTTTTTT. This encodes CATSPRTGGRELFF.

The chain links TRBV4-2 to TRBJ2-1, with D possibly TRBD2 on 7 matching bases. Per the germline V gene, CDR1 is LGHNA and CDR2 is YNFKEQ. Trimming took 4 bases from V and 8 from J, leaving 21 bases between them. The CDR3 has 16 amino acids. The CDR3 DNA reads TGTGCCAGCAGCCCCCCACTGGGGGGGGGCGAGGATGAGCAGTTCTTC. This codes for CASSPPLGGGEDEQFF.

This rearrangement joins TRBV6-5 to TRBJ2-1; 9 bases match TRBD2. The CDR3 is made up of 14 amino acids. J was trimmed by 3 bases and V by 5 bases; bases with no gene match: 2. Germline CDR1 reads MNHEY; CDR2 reads SVGAGI. The CDR3 DNA follows: TGTGCCAGCAGTCGGCGGGGGGGCTACAATGAGCAGTTCTTC. Protein: CASSRRGGYNEQFF.

The chain has TRBV29-1 and TRBJ1-2; D uncertain. The V gene lost 6 bases and the J gene lost 7 bases, with 21 bases spanning the gap. The germline V gene encodes CDR1 SQVTM and CDR2 ANQGSEA. This CDR3 contains 14 residues. The chain's CDR3 is CSVLAGVPYRGYTF. CDR3 bases: TGCAGCGTCCTGGCGGGAGTCCCCTATCGTGGCTACACCTTC. Full variable domain (outside the CDR3, taken from reference TRBV29-1 and TRBJ1-2): SAVISQKPSRDICQRGTSLTIQCQVDSQVTMMFWYRQQPGQSLTLIATANQGSEATYESGFVIDKFPISRPNLTFSTLTVSNMSPEDSSIYLCSVLAGVPYRGYTFGSGTRLTVV.

This clone appeared once. The chain couples TRBV19 to TRBJ1-1; TRBD1 matches 9 bases. Per the germline V gene, CDR1 is LNHDA and CDR2 is SQIVND (reference sequence). V shed 11 bases, J shed 4 bases, and the junction held 8 bases outside the gene matches. The CDR3 is 13 amino acids. The CDR3 protein is CAVQGQGGTEAFF. In DNA form, the CDR3 reads TGTGCCGTCCAGGGACAGGGAGGCACTGAAGCTTTCTTT. Supplemented by reference TRBV19 and TRBJ1-1, the full variable domain reads DGGITQSPKYLFRKEGQNVTLSCEQNLNHDAMYWYRQDPGQGLRLIYYSQIVNDFQKGDIAEGYSVSREKKESFPLTVTSAQKNPTAFYLCAVQGQGGTEAFFGQGTRLTVV.

The chain uses TRBV5-1 and TRBJ1-4; D may be TRBD1 (5 bases). This CDR3 region has 15 residues. Germline lookup yields CDR1 SGHRS and CDR2 YFSETQ. V was trimmed by 4 bases and J by 8 bases, leaving 18 bases between them. The CDR3 spells CASSPVAGSDEKLFF. DNA of the CDR3: TGCGCCAGCAGCCCGGTAGCAGGGTCGGACGAAAAACTGTTTTTT.

The chain carries TRBV5-5 and TRBJ2-3, with a weak D call TRBD1 (6 bases). This CDR3 region has 14 residues. The V and J ends lost 4 bases and 2 bases respectively, with 11 bases between them. Germline V gene lookup returns CDR1 SGHKS and CDR2 YYEKEE (reference sequence). CDR3 DNA sequence: TGTGCCAGCAGCAACAGGGATCTCACAGATACGCAGTATTTT. Translation gives CASSNRDLTDTQYF.

The table lists this clone with a few counts. V and J are TRBV18 and TRBJ2-7; D call uncertain. Germline V gene sequence: CDR1 KGHSH, CDR2 LQKENI. The V end was cut by 1 base, the J end by 7 bases, with 11 bases between. This CDR3 has 13 residues. The CDR3 loop is CASSPRALSEQYF. CDR3 bases: TGTGCCAGCTCACCACGAGCATTGTCAGAGCAGTACTTC.

The V call is TRBV4-1, the J call TRBJ2-4; weak D call: TRBD1 (5 bases). The CDR3 is 14 residues long. V was pared by 2 bases and J by 2 bases, with 7 bases between. The germline V gene encodes CDR1 MGHRA and CDR2 YSYEKL. DNA of the CDR3: TGCGCCAGCAGCCAATGGGGCACCAAAAACATTCAGTACTTC. As protein: CASSQWGTKNIQYF.

The rearrangement joins TRBV27 to TRBJ2-1, with D possibly matching TRBD1 (5 bases). This CDR3 region has 14 residues. CDR1 is MNHEY, CDR2 SMNVEV, per germline (reference sequence). V was trimmed by 4 bases and J by 2 bases, leaving 9 bases between them. The CDR3 loop reads CASSWYRTYNEQFF. DNA for the CDR3: TGTGCCAGCAGTTGGTACAGGACCTACAATGAGCAGTTCTTC.

The CDR3 sequence: CASSPGQNNEQFF. CDR3 in DNA: TGTGCCAGCTCACCGGGGCAGAACAATGAGCAGTTCTTC. This rearrangement joins TRBV18 to TRBJ2-1; tentatively, D is TRBD1 (5 bases). With 3 bases removed from V and 5 bases from J, the gap between germline ends came to 8 bases. Germline V gene sequence: CDR1 KGHSH, CDR2 LQKENI. The CDR3 has 13 residues. The entire variable domain, with the rest obtained from reference TRBV18 and TRBJ2-1, is as follows: NAGVMQNPRHLVRRRGQEARLRCSPMKGHSHVYWYRQLPEEGLKFMVYLQKENIIDESGMPKERFSAEFPKEGPSILRIQQVVRGDSAAYFCASSPGQNNEQFFGPGTRLTVL.

The CDR3 spells CASSYRVGYGYTF. CDR3 nucleotide sequence: TGTGCCAGCAGTTACCGGGTCGGCTATGGCTACACCTTC. V gene TRBV6-5 combines with J gene TRBJ1-2; D gene ambiguous. The CDR3 has 13 residues. CDR1 MNHEY and CDR2 SVGAGI come from the germline V gene. V lost 2 bases and J lost 4, with 8 bases in between.

This clone occurred once. V gene TRBV6-4 combines with J gene TRBJ1-6; D is uncertain. V lost 4 bases, J lost 10 bases, and 11 bases lay in between. The germline V gene has CDR1 MRHNA and CDR2 SNTAGT. This CDR3 contains 13 residues. This CDR3 reads CASSVEDGSPLHF. CDR3 bases: TGTGCCAGCAGTGTCGAAGACGGGTCACCCCTCCACTTT.

The rearrangement links TRBV2 to TRBJ1-4; 9 nucleotides align to TRBD1. The CDR3 is 12 amino acids. V gave up 6 bases and J gave up 9 bases; unmatched junction bases: 2. Germline V gives CDR1 SNHLY, CDR2 FYNNEI. CDR3: CASRGQGKKLFF. As DNA, the CDR3 is TGTGCCAGCAGGGGACAGGGCAAAAAACTGTTTTTT.

The rearrangement links TRBV10-1 to TRBJ1-2; the D gene is possibly TRBD1 (5 bases). In germline, CDR1 is WNHNN, CDR2 SYGVQD (reference sequence). V was cut by 1 base and J by 10 bases, with 13 bases left in between. This CDR3 has 13 residues. In DNA, the CDR3 is TGCGCCAGCAGTGAGTACTTACAGGATTCCTACACCTTC. Translated: CASSEYLQDSYTF.

CDR3 amino acids: CASSHTTTGFDYTF. The CDR3 DNA sequence: TGTGCCAGCAGTCACACTACGACAGGGTTTGACTACACCTTC. The chain uses TRBV27 and TRBJ1-2; 7 bases line up with TRBD1. Losses at the gene ends were 5 bases for V and 10 bases for J; bases not matched to a gene: 13. Germline CDR1 is MNHEY and CDR2 is SMNVEV (reference sequence). CDR3 length equals 14 residues.

This chain uses TRBV7-9 with TRBJ2-5; D is ambiguous. Germline CDR1 SEHNR, CDR2 FQNEAQ (reference sequence). The CDR3 covers 13 residues. Between the trimmed V and J ends, which lost 1 base and 5 bases, there was a span of 8 bases. In DNA form, the CDR3 reads TGTGCCAGCAGCTTAGTAACATGGGAGACCCAGTACTTC. As protein: CASSLVTWETQYF.

V is TRBV5-1 and J is TRBJ1-2; perhaps TRBD1 as D (5 bases). This CDR3 has 14 amino acids. The V end lost 0 bases, the J end lost 0 bases, and 6 bases lay between the germline ends. Germline CDR1 and CDR2: SGHRS and YFSETQ. The DNA of the CDR3 is TGCGCCAGCAGCTTGGGACAGCCTAACTATGGCTACACCTTC. It is translated as CASSLGQPNYGYTF.

The V call is TRBV5-1, the J call TRBJ2-7, with D possibly being TRBD1 (6 bases). Germline V gives CDR1 SGHRS, CDR2 YFSETQ. V lost 0 bases and J lost 3, with 16 bases in between. The CDR3 is 16 amino acids. CDR3 sequence reads: CASSLVYPGVNYEQYF. The CDR3 coding sequence is TGCGCCAGCAGCTTGGTTTATCCAGGGGTTAACTACGAGCAGTACTTC.

V usage is TRBV28 and J usage is TRBJ1-3, with 7 nucleotides matching TRBD1. Germline CDR1 and CDR2: MDHEN and SYDVKM. The CDR3 has 12 amino acids. V lost 5 bases, J lost 16 bases, and 11 bases stayed unmatched. CDR3 loop: CASSPRQGWGYF. The CDR3 DNA is TGTGCCAGCAGTCCAAGACAGGGATGGGGGTATTTT.

The chain couples TRBV10-3 to TRBJ1-2; D perhaps matches TRBD1 (5 bases). V lost 0 bases to trimming and J lost 12 bases, with 14 bases between them. The CDR3 extends over 13 amino acids. Looked up from germline, CDR1 is ENHRY and CDR2 is SYGVKD. CDR3 DNA sequence: TGTGCCATCAGTGAGTCGTATAGGGACTCCCACACCTTC. This sequence encodes CAISESYRDSHTF.

The genes are TRBV10-3 and TRBJ2-7; 8 bases fit TRBD1. Germline V gene sequence: CDR1 ENHRY, CDR2 SYGVKD. The ends lost 2 bases at V and 3 bases at J; junction bases unmatched: 6. The CDR3 contains 15 residues. DNA of the CDR3: TGTGCCATCAGTGAGCGGGAACAGGGGGGCTACGAGCAGTACTTC. This codes for CAISEREQGGYEQYF.

The chain is built from TRBV19 and TRBJ2-1; 10 positions agree with TRBD2. With 1 base clipped from V and 7 bases from J, the junction kept 4 bases outside the gene matches. CDR3 length equals 15 residues. CDR1 LNHDA and CDR2 SQIVND come from the germline V gene (reference sequence). CDR3 nucleotide sequence: TGTGCCAGTAGTATAGGAGGACTAGCGGCGAATGAGCAGTTCTTC. Its translation: CASSIGGLAANEQFF.

In its sample, this clone was seen a few times. This chain links TRBV11-3 with TRBJ1-1; D might be TRBD1 (6 bases). The CDR3 contains 12 residues. V lost 5 bases, J lost 6 bases, and 10 bases lay in between. The germline gives CDR1 SGHNT, CDR2 YENEEA. The CDR3 loop reads CASSQGSAEAFF. For the CDR3, the DNA is TGTGCCAGCAGCCAGGGGAGCGCTGAAGCTTTCTTT.

This clone has only one observation. This rearrangement joins TRBV29-1 to TRBJ1-2, with TRBD1 matching over 7 bases. CDR3 length equals 11 residues. The J segment lost 7 bases and the V segment lost 7 bases, leaving 6 bases of the junction unmatched. CDR1 is SQVTM and CDR2 is ANQGSEA in the germline V gene. The CDR3 bases are TGCAGCGCCGAACAGGGGCTTGGCTACACCTTC. This codes for CSAEQGLGYTF.

This chain joins TRBV5-7 and TRBJ2-3; D uncertain. TRBV5-7 is an ORF for which the function is uncertain. Trimming removed 7 bases from V and 7 bases from J, with 7 bases in between. This CDR3 contains 10 residues. CDR3 loop: CASQRNTQYF. The CDR3 coding sequence is TGTGCCAGCCAGAGGAATACGCAGTATTTT.

The CDR3 sequence is CASSLNYETGGYSPLHF. The CDR3 bases are TGCGCCAGCAGCCTCAATTACGAGACAGGGGGTTATTCACCCCTCCACTTT. The chain has TRBV4-1 and TRBJ1-6, with 9 bases that match TRBD1. The trim removed 4 bases at V and 8 bases at J, leaving 12 bases unmatched. Germline CDR1 reads MGHRA; CDR2 reads YSYEKL. The CDR3 has 17 residues.

The J gene is TRBJ1-3, the V gene TRBV5-6; perhaps TRBD1 as D (6 bases). The germline V gene encodes CDR1 SGHDT and CDR2 YYEEEE. The V end was cut by 7 bases, the J end by 0 bases, with 17 bases between. CDR3 length: 16 amino acids. Written as DNA, the CDR3 is TGTGCCAGCGGGCAGATGAACAGGGCCTCTGGAAACACCATATATTTT. Encoded protein: CASGQMNRASGNTIYF. Together with reference TRBV5-6 and TRBJ1-3, the CDR3 gives the full variable domain: DAGVTQSPTHLIKTRGQQVTLRCSPKSGHDTVSWYQQALGQGPQFIFQYYEEEERQRGNFPDRFSGHQFPNYSSELNVNALLLGDSALYLCASGQMNRASGNTIYFGEGSWLTVV.